These T cell receptor beta chains were read from a single sample in a study of shared clonotypes between healthy human individuals. Clones were sequenced by immunoSEQ multiplex PCR, and TCRdb holds only the in-frame ones, with some missing. Altogether 1.6 million or so clones are present, approximately 98.5% being singletons, with the ten largest covering 0.36%. The sequenced material came from naive CD4+ T cells sorted from blood. These receptors were collected from a man under 40 in good health. The CDR3 runs from the conserved cysteine through the conserved F or W. A D gene is named only where the DNA matches it firmly. Part of the rows lack a size; the others show once, few, many or a class for expanded clones.

>TRBJ2-5|TRBD1|14|TRBV5-1|once
TGCGCCAGCAGCTCGGGACAGCCGCAAGAGACCCAGTACTTC
CASSSGQPQETQYF
>TRBJ2-7|-|15|TRBV10-2|-
TGCGCCAGCAGTGAGGGCGGGGACATCTCCTACGAGCAGTACTTC
CASSEGGDISYEQYF
>TRBJ1-1|-|15|TRBV10-1|once
TGCGCCAGCAGTGTAACCCTCGGTTTGAACACTGAAGCTTTCTTT
CASSVTLGLNTEAFF
>TRBJ2-2|TRBD1|16|TRBV10-2|-
TGCGCCAGCAGTGCGTCTTTCTTTCAGGGGGCCGGGGAGCTGTTTTTT
CASSASFFQGAGELFF
>TRBJ2-1|TRBD2|16|TRBV28|-
TGTGCCAGCAGTCCAACTAGCGGACTACCCTACAATGAGCAGTTCTTC
CASSPTSGLPYNEQFF
>TRBJ2-1|TRBD1|15|TRBV19|once
TGTGCCAGTAGTATAGCCGGGACAGGCTACAATGAGCAGTTCTTC
CASSIAGTGYNEQFF
>TRBJ2-3|TRBD2|13|TRBV28|-
TGTGCCAGCAGTCCAAGCGGGAGTCATACGCAGTATTTT
CASSPSGSHTQYF
>TRBJ1-2|-|12|TRBV28|-
TGTGCCGCGGGGCGGGATAACTATGGCTACACCTTC
CAAGRDNYGYTF
>TRBJ2-7|-|12|TRBV5-6|-
TGTGCCAGCAGCGCCCGCCCTTCCGAGCAGTACTTC
CASSARPSEQYF
>TRBJ1-3|TRBD1|15|TRBV28|once
TGTGCCAGCAGCCCATCCCCGGGACAGGCAAACACCATATATTTT
CASSPSPGQANTIYF
>TRBJ2-7|TRBD1|14|TRBV6-5|-
TGTGCCAGCAGTTCCGGGACAGGGGGTTACGAGCAGTACTTC
CASSSGTGGYEQYF
>TRBJ2-3|-|17|TRBV28|-
TGTGCCAGCAGTCTCCGGATCACAGGGACCCGCACAGATACGCAGTATTTT
CASSLRITGTRTDTQYF
>TRBJ1-4|-|15|TRBV6-1|-
TGTGCCAGCAGTCCACCCCCGTTCGAGGGTGAAAAACTGTTTTTT
CASSPPPFEGEKLFF
>TRBJ2-1|TRBD2|14|TRBV27|-
TGTGCCAGCGGTACCCGGGAGGGAGAGAATGAGCAGTTCTTC
CASGTREGENEQFF
>TRBJ2-7|-|17|TRBV9|-
TGTGCCAGCAGCGTAGCGGCCGGGGGGAGGGGGTCCTACGAGCAGTACTTC
CASSVAAGGRGSYEQYF
>TRBJ2-3|-|14|TRBV19|-
TGTGCCAGTAGCGTTCAGCGGTCCACAGATACGCAGTATTTT
CASSVQRSTDTQYF
>TRBJ2-1|-|18|TRBV7-9|-
TGTGCCAGCAGCTCCAGGGGCTTATCAGCGGGGAGCACCGATGAGCAGTTCTTC
CASSSRGLSAGSTDEQFF
>TRBJ1-1|-|15|TRBV10-3|-
TGTGCCATCAGTATCAGGGGCCCCAAGGGCACTGAAGCTTTCTTT
CAISIRGPKGTEAFF
>TRBJ2-1|TRBD2|15|TRBV4-3|-
TGCGCCAGCAGCCAAGGACTAGCGGGAGACTATGAGCAGTTCTTC
CASSQGLAGDYEQFF
>TRBJ2-1|-|11|TRBV20-1|-
TGCAGTGCAACAGGCCAAAGTGAGCAGTTCTTC
CSATGQSEQFF
>TRBJ2-5|-|13|TRBV5-1|-
TGCGCCAGCAGCTTGGATAGTCAAGAGACCCAGTACTTC
CASSLDSQETQYF
>TRBJ1-4|TRBD1|15|TRBV27|-
TGTGCCAGCGGGACAGTAAAAACCAACGGGGAAAAACTGTTTTTT
CASGTVKTNGEKLFF
>TRBJ2-1|TRBD2|16|TRBV10-1|-
TGCGCCAGCAGTGATTCTAGCGGCGAATCCTACAATGAGCAGTTCTTC
CASSDSSGESYNEQFF
>TRBJ2-7|-|13|TRBV18|-
TGTGCCAGCTCACCTCCGAGCCATGACGAGCAGTACTTC
CASSPPSHDEQYF
>TRBJ2-7|TRBD1|17|TRBV27|-
TGTGCCAGCAGGCGCACCTCAATCCGGGACAGGGGGAGAGAGCAGTACTTC
CASRRTSIRDRGREQYF
>TRBJ2-7|TRBD1|13|TRBV11-2|-
TGTGCCAGCAGCCCCGGGACAGGGCGCGAGCAGTACTTC
CASSPGTGREQYF
>TRBJ1-5|-|13|TRBV30|-
TGTGCCTGGAGTGTACTTGAGGGTCAGCCCCAGCATTTT
CAWSVLEGQPQHF
>TRBJ2-3|TRBD2|14|TRBV5-1|-
TGCGCCAGCAGTCGTACGACTAGCAGCGATACGCAGTATTTT
CASSRTTSSDTQYF
>TRBJ2-1|TRBD2|16|TRBV4-3|-
TGCGCCAGCAGCCAACTCAGCGGGAGGCGTCGCAATGAGCAGTTCTTC
CASSQLSGRRRNEQFF
>TRBJ1-5|-|15|TRBV19|-
TGTGCCAGTAGTATAGCAAGGGCCCCGGGTCAGCCCCAGCATTTT
CASSIARAPGQPQHF
>TRBJ2-1|TRBD2|19|TRBV10-2|-
TGCGCCAGCAGTGATTCAGGACTAGCGGGAGGCCCACGTCTCAATGAGCAGTTCTTC
CASSDSGLAGGPRLNEQFF
>TRBJ2-1|-|14|TRBV10-3|-
TGTGCCATCAGTGCTGTGGCCGGCTTGAGTGAGCAGTTCTTC
CAISAVAGLSEQFF
>TRBJ2-7|-|13|TRBV5-6|-
TGTGCCAGCAGCTCCGCGATTTCCTACGAGCAGTACTTC
CASSSAISYEQYF
>TRBJ2-2|TRBD1|15|TRBV27|-
TGTGCCAGCAGTTTAGAGACAGGGGGTTCCTGGGAGCTGTTTTTT
CASSLETGGSWELFF
>TRBJ2-7|-|14|TRBV6-5|-
-
CASSYSNFGQGIYF
>TRBJ1-2|-|13|TRBV14|-
TGTGCCAGCAGCCCACAAGGACATTATGGCTACACCTTC
CASSPQGHYGYTF
>TRBJ2-7|TRBD1|13|TRBV28|-
TGTGCCAGCAGGGGGCAGGGGGCTAGAGAGCAGTACTTC
CASRGQGAREQYF
>TRBJ1-1|-|12|TRBV2|-
TGTGCCAGCAGTGAATTCCCAGCGCTGGCTTTCTTT
CASSEFPALAFF
>TRBJ2-3|-|16|TRBV18|-
TGTGCCAGCTCACTATACGAGTTGAGGAGTACAGATACGCAGTATTTT
CASSLYELRSTDTQYF
>TRBJ1-2|-|14|TRBV7-3|-
TGTGCCAGCAGCCTGGGTGGAGGGAACTATGGCTACACCTTC
CASSLGGGNYGYTF
>TRBJ1-1|TRBD1|16|TRBV28|-
TGTGCCAGCAGTTTGTTGACAGGGCGGCCGAACACTGAAGCTTTCTTT
CASSLLTGRPNTEAFF
>TRBJ2-7|TRBD2|16|TRBV6-5|-
TGTGCCAGCAGTTACTCGGGAGGGGCTATATCCTACGAGCAGTACTTC
CASSYSGGAISYEQYF
>TRBJ2-1|-|17|TRBV21-1|-
TGTGCCAGCAGCACCCGGGAGGAGGGTGTCCGAAACAATGAGCAGTTCTTC
CASSTREEGVRNNEQFF
>TRBJ2-3|TRBD2|16|TRBV5-1|-
TGCGCCAGCAGTTCCGGCGGACTAGCGGGAATAGATACGCAGTATTTT
CASSSGGLAGIDTQYF
>TRBJ2-7|TRBD2|18|TRBV11-2|-
TGTGCCAGCAGCCTGTATTCTTTGGGGACTAGCGGTACCTACGAGCAGTACTTC
CASSLYSLGTSGTYEQYF
>TRBJ2-1|TRBD1|14|TRBV5-1|-
TGCGCCAGCAGCCCTCAGGGGGCTCTCGATGAGCAGTTCTTC
CASSPQGALDEQFF
>TRBJ1-1|TRBD1|14|TRBV10-3|-
TGTGCCATCAGTCGACAGGGACGGAACACTGAAGCTTTCTTT
CAISRQGRNTEAFF
>TRBJ1-1|-|13|TRBV6-4|-
TGTGCCAGCAGTGTAGGGATAAACACTGAAGCTTTCTTT
CASSVGINTEAFF
>TRBJ2-7|-|12|TRBV11-2|-
TGTGCCAGCAGCTTATCCACCTACGAGCAGTACTTC
CASSLSTYEQYF
>TRBJ2-2|TRBD2|18|TRBV19|-
TGTGCCAGTAGCGTAACCCATATAGCGGGAGCTTGGACCGGGGAGCTGTTTTTT
CASSVTHIAGAWTGELFF
>TRBJ1-1|-|12|TRBV6-5|-
TGTGCCAGCAGTTACCCCCTGAGTCAAGCTTTCTTT
CASSYPLSQAFF
>TRBJ1-5|-|19|TRBV14|-
TGTGCCAGCAGCCAAGAAGCGACTTTGAGGATTCATAGCAATCAGCCCCAGCATTTT
CASSQEATLRIHSNQPQHF
>TRBJ2-5|-|14|TRBV6-6|-
TGTGCCAGCAGTTACTCCTGGTACCGGGAGACCCAGTACTTC
CASSYSWYRETQYF
>TRBJ2-5|TRBD2|15|TRBV5-1|-
TGCGCCAGCAGCTTGGAGGGTAGCGGGAGAGAGACCCAGTACTTC
CASSLEGSGRETQYF